This T cell receptor beta chain was found in a study of T cell repertoires in cytomegalovirus infection. Broader study findings: HLA-C-restricted CMV-specific TCR beta clonotypes were dominant in the ex vivo response. Individuals carrying CMV plus the relevant HLA were identified by cumulative frequency of public TCR beta families.

This clonotype was counted many times. The antigen remains undetermined. TCRdb independently ran MiXCR on the reads; one entry per CDR3 protein. The sample has more than 150,000 distinct CDR3 sequences; under 30% are singletons. Trimming stripped 0 bases from V and 5 bases from J, with 13 bases between. CDR3 size: 16 residues. From germline, CDR1 is SGHVS and CDR2 FQNEAQ. This sequence was found in a human donor in good health (CMV status not recorded). Some clones in this sample may be carry-over from other donors' samples. The chain employs TRBV7-8 and TRBJ1-4; possible D gene TRBD1, 5 bases. The specimen was PBMCs. The CDR3, as DNA: TGTGCCAGCAGCTTAGCGTACCGGGGGACCAATGAAAAACTGTTTTTT. Translated: CASSLAYRGTNEKLFF.